The 20 T cell receptor beta chains listed next were all sequenced from one sample in a study of radiotherapy plus CTLA-4 blockade in lung cancer. Profiling relied on immunoSEQ multiplex PCR, and the TCRdb table lists in-frame clones only, not all of them. The sample contains about 51,000 clones, more than 75% of which appear only once. The material sequenced was peripheral blood, taken from a patient treated with radiotherapy plus ipilimumab. These receptors came from a human donor with non-small cell lung cancer who had a complete response to radiotherapy plus ipilimumab.

V is TRBV30 and J is TRBJ1-6, with a weak D call TRBD1 (6 bases). The CDR3 is made up of 14 amino acids. Trimming pared 5 bases from V and 7 bases from J, leaving 15 bases between. Germline V CDR1 and CDR2: GTSNPN, SVGIG (reference sequence). The CDR3 nucleotides read TGTGCCTGGGGGAAGGGGGGGGCGAATTCACCCCTCCACTTT. It encodes CAWGKGGANSPLHF.

The rearrangement links TRBV19 to TRBJ2-3, with 11 bases lining up with TRBD1. The CDR3 length is 14 residues. Germline CDR1 and CDR2: LNHDA and SQIVND (reference sequence). Trimming took 4 bases from V and 3 from J; bases not matched to a gene: 0. CDR3 sequence (DNA): TGTGCCAGTAGTAGGGACAGGGGGACAGATACGCAGTATTTT. It specifies CASSRDRGTDTQYF.

The chain joins TRBV11-2 to TRBJ1-2; 7 nucleotides line up with TRBD1. V lost 2 bases and J lost 4; bases outside the gene matches: 13. Germline assignment: CDR1 SGHAT and CDR2 FQNNGV. The CDR3 has 17 residues. The CDR3 DNA sequence: TGTGCCAGCAGCTTAATAAAGGGGGCGAAGGGTAGCTATGGCTACACCTTC. Its protein is CASSLIKGAKGSYGYTF.

V is TRBV30 and J is TRBJ1-5; D may be TRBD1 (6 bases). Trimming took off 3 bases at V and 0 bases at J, with 12 bases between the two ends. The CDR3 consists of 15 residues. The V gene's germline CDR1 is GTSNPN and CDR2 SVGIG (reference sequence). CDR3 sequence reads: CAWRQTGLSNQPQHF. In DNA, the CDR3 is TGTGCCTGGAGGCAGACAGGCCTTAGCAATCAGCCCCAGCATTTT.

A single count supports this clone. V is TRBV19 and J is TRBJ2-3, with 12 bases identical to TRBD2. This CDR3 region has 13 residues. CDR1 is LNHDA and CDR2 is SQIVND in the germline V gene (reference sequence). The V gene end was trimmed by 10 bases and the J gene end by 8 bases; junction bases not matched to a gene: 7. The CDR3 protein is CATTSGGPTTQYF. The CDR3, as DNA: TGTGCCACCACTAGCGGGGGGCCCACTACGCAGTATTTT. The full variable domain, its missing parts supplied by reference TRBV19 and TRBJ2-3, is DGGITQSPKYLFRKEGQNVTLSCEQNLNHDAMYWYRQDPGQGLRLIYYSQIVNDFQKGDIAEGYSVSREKKESFPLTVTSAQKNPTAFYLCATTSGGPTTQYFGPGTRLTVL.

This chain joins TRBV5-4 and TRBJ2-7; the D gene is possibly TRBD2 (6 bases). Trimming took 8 bases from V and 1 from J, leaving 22 bases between them. The germline V gene encodes CDR1 SGHNT and CDR2 YYREEE (reference sequence). The CDR3 has 16 residues. The CDR3 spells CARKVLFPGLSYEQYV. CDR3 nucleotides: TGTGCCAGGAAGGTACTGTTTCCGGGACTTTCCTACGAGCAGTACGTC.

The gene calls are TRBV27 and TRBJ1-2; D is ambiguous. This CDR3 has 14 residues. CDR1 and CDR2 from the germline V gene are MNHEY and SMNVEV (reference sequence). Trimming removed 7 bases from V and 4 bases from J, with 16 bases in between. CDR3 region: CASKEGGSVYGYTF. CDR3 in DNA: TGTGCCAGCAAGGAGGGAGGAAGCGTCTATGGCTACACCTTC.

The chain uses TRBV6-5 and TRBJ1-5; 8 nucleotides match TRBD1. V dropped 4 bases and J dropped 4; count of bases not matched to a gene: 3. Germline V lookup: CDR1 MNHEY, CDR2 SVGAGI. The CDR3 has 14 amino acids. The CDR3 is CASSFTGGNQPQHF. In DNA, the CDR3 is TGTGCCAGCAGTTTTACAGGGGGAAATCAGCCCCAGCATTTT.

This chain joins TRBV18 and TRBJ2-2, with TRBD2 matching over 9 bases. V trimming: 2 bases; J trimming: 5 bases; junction bases outside the gene matches: 6. The CDR3 totals 16 residues. Germline assignment: CDR1 KGHSH and CDR2 LQKENI. The CDR3 protein is CASSPSGGPGTGELFF. CDR3 bases: TGTGCCAGCTCACCAAGCGGGGGGCCGGGGACCGGGGAGCTGTTTTTT.

The chain has TRBV5-1 and TRBJ1-3; 7 bases match TRBD1. Trimming took 0 bases from V and 8 from J; bases not matched to a gene: 5. The germline gives CDR1 SGHRS, CDR2 YFSETQ. The CDR3 sequence is 14 residues long. CDR3 loop: CASSLEGASDTIYF. CDR3 nucleotides: TGCGCCAGCAGCTTGGAGGGGGCTTCGGACACCATATATTTT.

V usage is TRBV6-6 and J usage is TRBJ2-5, with 10 bases lining up with TRBD2. The ends lost 6 bases at V and 5 bases at J; junction bases unmatched: 6. This CDR3 has 14 amino acids. The V gene's germline CDR1 is MNHNY and CDR2 SVGAGI (reference sequence). The CDR3, as DNA: TGTGCCAGCAGATCAAGCGGGGGGGGCGAGACCCAGTACTTC. Translated: CASRSSGGGETQYF.

This clone was seen once. The rearrangement links TRBV4-1 to TRBJ2-7; 8 bases line up with TRBD1. The CDR3 spans 15 residues. J gave up 4 bases and V 2 bases, and 7 bases lay outside the gene matches. CDR1 and CDR2 (germline): MGHRA, YSYEKL. This CDR3 reads CASSQSPTGAYEQYV. CDR3 in DNA: TGCGCCAGCAGCCAAAGCCCGACAGGGGCGTACGAGCAGTACGTC.

V usage is TRBV9 and J usage is TRBJ1-3; 9 bases align to TRBD1. Germline CDR1 is SGDLS and CDR2 is YYNGEE. J lost 5 bases, V lost 0 bases, and 3 bases had no gene match. The CDR3 runs to 15 residues. The CDR3: CASSVGGQGRNTIYF. Here the CDR3 DNA reads TGTGCCAGCAGCGTAGGCGGACAGGGGAGAAACACCATATATTTT.

The chain is built from TRBV27 and TRBJ1-5; 8 bases align to TRBD1. The germline gives CDR1 MNHEY, CDR2 SMNVEV (reference sequence). Germline trimming cut 3 bases from V and 5 bases from J; bases unmatched to any gene: 15. The CDR3 spans 18 residues. The CDR3: CASSFPPRTGRGHQPQHF. The CDR3 coding sequence is TGTGCCAGCAGTTTCCCGCCCCGGACAGGGCGGGGGCATCAGCCCCAGCATTTT.

This clone came up once. The rearrangement links TRBV19 to TRBJ2-4; TRBD1 agrees at 11 bases. This CDR3 is 15 amino acids long. In germline, CDR1 is LNHDA, CDR2 SQIVND (reference sequence). The V and J ends lost 5 bases and 7 bases, in that order; junction bases with no gene match: 7. This CDR3 reads CASSSDRGRGNIQYF. The CDR3 DNA follows: TGTGCCAGTAGTTCGGACAGGGGGCGCGGGAACATTCAGTACTTC.

Only a few counts were recorded for this clone. The chain recombines TRBV19 with TRBJ1-5; TRBD1 agrees at 10 bases. V was pared by 7 bases and J by 6 bases, with 9 bases of the junction left unmatched. Germline assignment: CDR1 LNHDA and CDR2 SQIVND (reference sequence). The CDR3 covers 15 residues. In DNA, the CDR3 is TGTGCCAGTACCCTTTCCGGGACAGGGGTTCAGCCCCAGCATTTT. Its protein product is CASTLSGTGVQPQHF.

The chain joins TRBV29-1 to TRBJ2-1, with D tentatively TRBD1 (7 bases). This CDR3 is built from 13 residues. Germline loops: CDR1 SQVTM, CDR2 ANQGSEA. Deletions cut 3 bases from V and 4 bases from J, with 10 bases between. CDR3 sequence (DNA): TGCAGCGTTGAGCAGGGGGGATACAATGAGCAGTTCTTC. This gives the protein CSVEQGGYNEQFF.

The chain carries TRBV5-1 and TRBJ2-2, with TRBD1 matching 8 bases. J lost 4 bases, V lost 2 bases, and 1 base had no gene match. The CDR3 totals 14 residues. The germline CDR1 and CDR2 sequences are SGHRS and YFSETQ. CDR3 residues: CASSLQGGTGELFF. CDR3 DNA sequence: TGCGCCAGCAGCTTACAGGGGGGCACCGGGGAGCTGTTTTTT.

This clone occurred once. The chain uses TRBV19 and TRBJ2-7; TRBD2 is a possible D gene (7 bases). The CDR3 is 12 amino acids. CDR1 LNHDA and CDR2 SQIVND come from the germline V gene (reference sequence). V was clipped by 8 bases and J by 6 bases, with 14 bases between them. In nucleotides, the CDR3 is TGTGCCAGTTCCGGGGGGCTGTTCGAGCAGTACTTC. Residues: CASSGGLFEQYF.

CDR3 sequence reads: CASSQARGNTEAFF. The CDR3 nucleotides are TGCGCCAGCAGCCAGGCTCGTGGGAACACTGAAGCTTTCTTT. This chain connects TRBV4-1 to TRBJ1-1; D ambiguous. Germline V gene data show CDR1 as MGHRA and CDR2 as YSYEKL. The V end lost 3 bases, the J end lost 1 base, and 9 bases lay between the germline ends. The CDR3 has 14 residues.